These 2 T cell receptor beta chains share one sample of origin, sequenced in a study of T-cell reconstitution after alpha-beta-depleted transplantation in children. The library targeted TCRbeta and was prepared with unique molecular identifiers. TCRdb passed the PCR reads through MiXCR, listing each CDR3 protein once. The profile shows some 350,000 distinct CDR3 sequences, 10% to 13% of them singletons. The specimen comprised PBMCs from the stem cell graft donor, sampled from the stem cell graft. All receptors derive from a human donor who donated a stem cell graft to a child with acute lymphoblastic leukemia.

This clonotype was counted a few times. The V and J genes are TRBV4-1 and TRBJ1-1, with a possible D match to TRBD1 (5 bases). The V end lost 0 bases, the J end lost 9 bases, and 11 bases lay between the germline ends. This CDR3 is 13 amino acids long. In germline, CDR1 is MGHRA, CDR2 YSYEKL. This CDR3 reads CASSQDLTGKAFF. The CDR3 DNA follows: TGCGCCAGCAGCCAAGATTTAACAGGAAAAGCTTTCTTT.

This clonotype was counted between two and nine times. This chain links TRBV7-9 with TRBJ1-2; 10 nucleotides agree with TRBD1. CDR1 SEHNR and CDR2 FQNEAQ come from the germline V gene (reference sequence). The CDR3 loop spans 16 amino acids. J was trimmed by 0 bases and V by 5 bases; bases with no gene match: 6. The CDR3: CASSLRQGASNYGYTF. The DNA for the CDR3 is TGTGCCAGCAGCCTTCGACAGGGGGCGTCTAACTATGGCTACACCTTC.